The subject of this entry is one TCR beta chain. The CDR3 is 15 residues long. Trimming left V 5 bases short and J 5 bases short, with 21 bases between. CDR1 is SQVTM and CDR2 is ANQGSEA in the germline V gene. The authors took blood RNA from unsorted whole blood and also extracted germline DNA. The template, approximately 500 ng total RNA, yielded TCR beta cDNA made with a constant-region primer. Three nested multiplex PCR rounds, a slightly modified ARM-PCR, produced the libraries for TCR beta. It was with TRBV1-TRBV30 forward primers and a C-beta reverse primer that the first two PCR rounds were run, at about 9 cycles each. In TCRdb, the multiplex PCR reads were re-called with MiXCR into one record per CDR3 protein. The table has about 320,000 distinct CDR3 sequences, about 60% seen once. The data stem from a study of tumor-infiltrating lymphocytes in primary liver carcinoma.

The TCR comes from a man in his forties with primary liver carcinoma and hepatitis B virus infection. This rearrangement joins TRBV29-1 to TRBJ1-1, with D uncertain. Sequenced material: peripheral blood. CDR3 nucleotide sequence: TGCAGCGTTTCAGGAGGCTTGGTTGCTAATACTGAAGCTTTCTTT. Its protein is CSVSGGLVANTEAFF.